The 6 T cell receptor beta chains presented below share a single source sample, sequenced in a study of blood T cells in healthy people across ages. Sample-barcoded 5' priming and a J-beta primer mix drove a second PCR of about 6 to 12 cycles. TCRdb reprocessed the 5' RACE reads via MiXCR and lists one record per CDR3 protein. Among 1.4 million or so distinct CDR3 sequences listed, 42% were seen once. Sequenced input: blood. Every receptor here comes from a woman between 18 and 29 years old in good health.

The chain recombines TRBV29-1 with TRBJ2-7, with a possible D match to TRBD2 (6 bases). With 1 base removed from V and 4 bases from J, the gap between germline ends came to 20 bases. Germline V gene sequence: CDR1 SQVTM, CDR2 ANQGSEA. The CDR3 runs 16 residues. The CDR3 region has the DNA TGCAGCGTTGAAGTAATCGAGGGACTCGAGATTTACGAGCAGTACTTC. Protein: CSVEVIEGLEIYEQYF.

There are a few counts of this clonotype. The chain is built from TRBV2 and TRBJ2-7; TRBD1 matches at 9 bases. In germline, CDR1 is SNHLY, CDR2 FYNNEI. V lost 7 bases, J lost 4 bases, and 5 bases stayed unmatched. CDR3 length equals 13 residues. This CDR3 is CASMGTGSYEQYF. In DNA form, the CDR3 reads TGTGCCAGCATGGGGACAGGGTCGTACGAGCAGTACTTC. Complete variable domain (other parts from reference TRBV2 and TRBJ2-7): EPEVTQTPSHQVTQMGQEVILRCVPISNHLYFYWYRQILGQKVEFLVSFYNNEISEKSEIFDDQFSVERPDGSNFTLKIRSTKLEDSAMYFCASMGTGSYEQYFGPGTRLTVT.

This clonotype was observed at least ten times. V gene TRBV4-2 combines with J gene TRBJ1-2, with 8 bases lining up with TRBD1. Looked up from germline, CDR1 is LGHNA and CDR2 is YNFKEQ. V trimming: 4 bases; J trimming: 2 bases; junction bases outside the gene matches: 12. The CDR3 totals 17 residues. The CDR3 region is CASSPTLTGDTNYGYTF. The CDR3 DNA is TGTGCCAGCAGCCCCACCTTGACAGGGGATACGAACTATGGCTACACCTTC.

Only one count was recorded for this clonotype. The chain recombines TRBV15 with TRBJ2-5; D gene uncertain. V was pared by 1 base and J by 5 bases, with 11 bases between. The CDR3 is 14 residues long. Germline V gene lookup returns CDR1 LNHNV and CDR2 YYDKDF (reference sequence). The CDR3 sequence is CATSRVGIHETQYF. CDR3 in DNA: TGTGCCACCAGCAGAGTGGGGATTCACGAGACCCAGTACTTC.

The chain joins TRBV27 to TRBJ1-1; TRBD1 matches 9 bases. The CDR3 extends over 16 amino acids. V lost 6 bases and J lost 4; bases outside the gene matches: 12. Germline V gene sequence: CDR1 MNHEY, CDR2 SMNVEV (reference sequence). Written as DNA, the CDR3 is TGTGCCAGCAGCTCCCGGGACAGGGTCAGAGGCACTGAAGCTTTCTTT. Encoded protein: CASSSRDRVRGTEAFF.

The chain combines TRBV24-1 with TRBJ2-5; 10 bases align to TRBD2. CDR3 size: 17 residues. Germline CDR1 is KGHDR and CDR2 is SFDVKD. The V and J ends lost 5 bases and 11 bases, in that order; junction bases with no gene match: 19. The CDR3 bases are TGTGCCACCAGTGCCCCTGGGTCTAGCGGGAGTGGCAATGAGCAGTACTTC. Residues: CATSAPGSSGSGNEQYF.